These 3 T cell receptor beta chains were all obtained from the same sample, sequenced in a study of blood T cells in healthy people across ages. A second about 6 to 12 cycle PCR used barcoded and J-beta primers. In TCRdb, the 5' RACE reads were re-called with MiXCR into one record per CDR3 protein. In the table there are around 940,000 distinct CDR3 sequences, just over 50% of which are singletons. Specimen: blood. These receptors were taken from a woman aged 55-70 years in good health.

This clonotype was picked up a small number of times. The J gene is TRBJ2-1, the V gene TRBV3-1; the match to TRBD2 covers 9 bases. V shed 4 bases and J 3 bases; nucleotides not matched to a gene: 13. The V gene's germline CDR1 is LGHDT and CDR2 YNNKEL (reference sequence). The CDR3 runs 18 residues. CDR3 sequence reads: CASSPWRDGGRVYNEQFF. For the CDR3, the DNA is TGTGCCAGCAGCCCGTGGCGAGATGGCGGGAGGGTCTACAATGAGCAGTTCTTC.

On this clonotype itself: The junction and the germline gene differ at one end; a read error may be behind it. The chain has TRBV29-1 and TRBJ2-3; weak D call: TRBD1 (5 bases). The CDR3 has 15 amino acids. Germline assignment: CDR1 SQVTM and CDR2 ANQGSEA. CDR3 coding DNA: TGCAGCGTACAAGGGGCGGATACCGGCACAGATGCGCAGTATTTT. Translating gives CSVQGADTGTDAQYF.

This rearrangement joins TRBV3-1 to TRBJ2-1; TRBD2 might be the D (7 bases). Trimming removed 4 bases from V and 5 bases from J, with 18 bases in between. The CDR3 has 16 amino acids. CDR1 and CDR2 (germline): LGHDT, YNNKEL (reference sequence). The CDR3 DNA sequence: TGTGCCAGCAGCCTCTTGGGGGCGGGGGAGAACAATGAGCAGTTCTTC. Translating gives CASSLLGAGENNEQFF.